One and the same sample provided the 16 T cell receptor beta chains below, sequenced in a study of low-dose radiotherapy and immunotherapy resistance in tumors. Both TCRalpha and TCRbeta chains were reverse transcribed with V-gene-specific primers. TCRs underwent 20 PCR cycles of amplification with a constant-region primer and V-primer adapter. TCRdb redid the calling of the reads with MiXCR, one entry per CDR3 protein. The sample lists roughly 16,000 distinct CDR3 sequences, approximately 70% occurring once. The source of these receptors is a human donor with advanced metastatic prostate, ovarian, gallbladder or colorectal cancer (not recorded which). This table probably holds off-target reads from a library built for another chain.

The chain links TRBV29-1 to TRBJ2-7, with no clear D. Trimming removed 3 bases from V and 6 bases from J, with 6 bases in between. Looked up from germline, CDR1 is SQVTM and CDR2 is ANQGSEA. The CDR3 loop spans 10 amino acids. The CDR3: CSVDFCEQYF. The CDR3 DNA follows: TGCAGCGTTGATTTCTGCGAGCAGTACTTC.

The V gene is TRBV19, the J gene TRBJ1-1; 7 nucleotides match TRBD1. Unmatched junction bases numbered 1, after V lost 2 bases and J lost 1 base. There are 14 residues in the CDR3. Germline CDR1 and CDR2: LNHDA and SQIVND (reference sequence). The CDR3 reads CASSIPGGNTEAFF. The CDR3 DNA sequence: TGTGCCAGTAGTATACCAGGGGGGAACACTGAAGCTTTCTTT.

The genes are TRBV4-1 and TRBJ1-2, with D possibly being TRBD1 (5 bases). This CDR3 is built from 14 residues. CDR1 and CDR2 from the germline V gene are MGHRA and YSYEKL. V was clipped by 0 bases and J by 4 bases, with 9 bases between them. CDR3 region: CASSQDRTSYGYTF. The CDR3 nucleotides are TGCGCCAGCAGCCAAGATAGGACAAGCTATGGCTACACCTTC.

The chain uses TRBV10-3 and TRBJ1-1; D unclear. CDR3 length: 12 amino acids. V was pared by 10 bases and J by 0 bases, with 9 bases between. Per the germline V gene, CDR1 is ENHRY and CDR2 is SYGVKD. The CDR3 reads CATQQLNTEAFF. DNA for the CDR3: TGTGCCACCCAGCAGTTGAACACTGAAGCTTTCTTT.

This clonotype was observed once. The gene calls are TRBV2 and TRBJ2-3; TRBD1 matches 8 bases. The CDR3 runs 16 residues. Germline V gives CDR1 SNHLY, CDR2 FYNNEI. V lost 6 bases to trimming and J lost 2 bases; unmatched junction nucleotides: 10. The CDR3 DNA reads as TGTGCCAGCAGCAGGGGTCAGGGGGCCGTCACAGATACGCAGTATTTT. Translated: CASSRGQGAVTDTQYF.

The rearrangement uses TRBV28 and TRBJ2-7; the D is unclear. This CDR3 has 14 amino acids. CDR1 MDHEN and CDR2 SYDVKM come from the germline V gene. V gave up 4 bases and J gave up 2 bases, with 12 bases separating them. This CDR3 reads CASSSLINPYEQYF. The DNA of the CDR3 is TGTGCCAGCAGTTCATTAATTAACCCCTACGAGCAGTACTTC.

The chain is built from TRBV20-1 and TRBJ2-7, with D possibly being TRBD1 (7 bases). The CDR3 sequence is 15 residues long. Per germline, CDR1 DFQATT and CDR2 SNEGSKA (reference sequence). V was cut by 0 bases and J by 8 bases, with 20 bases left in between. The CDR3 protein is CSARDRGGTVTQQYF. The CDR3 nucleotides are TGCAGTGCTAGAGATCGAGGGGGGACAGTTACACAGCAGTACTTC.

The rearrangement uses TRBV28 and TRBJ2-3, with D possibly matching TRBD2 (6 bases). Germline CDR1 and CDR2: MDHEN and SYDVKM. CDR3 length: 15 residues. Trimming removed 6 bases from V and 0 bases from J, with 13 bases in between. The CDR3 DNA reads TGTGCCAGCAGGCGCTGGGGGACTAGCACAGATACGCAGTATTTT. This translates into CASRRWGTSTDTQYF.

This sequence joins TRBV2 and TRBJ2-3; 9 bases align to TRBD1. The CDR3 covers 13 residues. Trimming took 9 bases from V and 3 from J; bases not matched to a gene: 4. Germline V gives CDR1 SNHLY, CDR2 FYNNEI. The CDR3 protein is CARGTGRTDTQYF. The DNA for the CDR3 is TGTGCCAGGGGGACAGGGAGGACAGATACGCAGTATTTT.

The gene calls are TRBV19 and TRBJ2-6, with D unclear. The CDR3 spans 18 residues. CDR1 is LNHDA, CDR2 SQIVND, per germline (reference sequence). Trimming shortened V by 3 bases and J by 0 bases, and 15 bases separated the two germline ends. CDR3 protein: CASSMAVWWHSGANVLTF. The CDR3 DNA sequence: TGTGCCAGTAGTATGGCCGTTTGGTGGCACTCTGGGGCCAACGTCCTGACTTTC.

This clonotype has only a few counts. This sequence joins TRBV18 and TRBJ1-6, with D perhaps matching TRBD1 (6 bases). Trimming cost V 0 bases and J 8 bases, with 14 bases left between them. The CDR3 has 16 residues. CDR1 and CDR2 from the germline V gene are KGHSH and LQKENI. For the CDR3, the DNA is TGTGCCAGCTCACCACCGTCTTCCAGGGGTTATTCACCCCTCCACTTT. As protein: CASSPPSSRGYSPLHF.

This clonotype appeared a single time. CDR3 in amino acids: CASSEGTYEQYF. The CDR3 DNA reads as TGTGCCAGCAGCGAAGGGACCTACGAGCAGTACTTC. The V gene is TRBV3-1, the J gene TRBJ2-7; D call uncertain. In germline, CDR1 is LGHDT, CDR2 YNNKEL (reference sequence). V gave up 5 bases and J gave up 2 bases, with 7 bases separating them. The CDR3 totals 12 residues.

This chain uses TRBV4-1 with TRBJ1-1; D not resolved. The length of the CDR3 is 14 residues. V lost 0 bases, J lost 7 bases, and 12 bases lay in between. Germline CDR1 reads MGHRA; CDR2 reads YSYEKL. The CDR3 nucleotides read TGCGCCAGCAGCCAAGATCAGGCAACAGATGAAGCTTTCTTT. Its protein product is CASSQDQATDEAFF.

The J gene is TRBJ2-1, the V gene TRBV28, with 11 bases aligning to TRBD2. Germline CDR1 reads MDHEN; CDR2 reads SYDVKM. The CDR3 totals 14 residues. The CDR3 DNA reads as TGTGGTAGCTTAGCGGGAGGGCACTACAATGAGCAGTTCTTC. It codes for CGSLAGGHYNEQFF.

J is TRBJ1-2 and V is TRBV9; D is unclear. Germline lookup yields CDR1 SGDLS and CDR2 YYNGEE. With 2 bases removed from V and 2 bases from J, the gap between germline ends came to 13 bases. This CDR3 comprises 15 residues. The CDR3 nucleotides are TGTGCCAGCAGCGTCGGCACAACAAACAACTATGGCTACACCTTC. Residues: CASSVGTTNNYGYTF.

This chain connects TRBV14 to TRBJ1-5, with D possibly being TRBD1 (6 bases). CDR1 is SGHDN and CDR2 is FVKESK in the germline V gene. The CDR3 has 19 amino acids. V dropped 0 bases and J dropped 5 bases, with 23 bases sitting between them. CDR3 residues: CASSQDAHGVAGEDQPQHF. Written as DNA, the CDR3 is TGTGCCAGCAGCCAAGATGCCCACGGAGTGGCAGGGGAGGATCAGCCCCAGCATTTT.